This entry features one T cell receptor (beta chain) sequence. The sample is drawn from a study of T cell responses to AZD1222 COVID-19 vaccine. The repertoire was sequenced with immunoSEQ multiplex PCR; TCRdb's copy has only in-frame clones and lacks some. The repertoire holds approximately 190,000 clones, with over 85% as singletons. The receptor's source is an adult who received the AZD1222 COVID-19 vaccine. Sequences were derived from peripheral blood, sampled 28 days after the second AZD1222 dose.

The CDR3 sequence: CASSQMRGGYGYTF. Written as DNA, the CDR3 is TGTGCCAGCAGCCAAATGAGGGGCGGCTATGGCTACACCTTC. This chain joins TRBV14 and TRBJ1-2; a possible D gene is TRBD1 (5 bases). The CDR3 contains 14 residues. The V and J ends lost 2 bases and 4 bases respectively, with 11 bases between them. Germline-derived CDR1 and CDR2 are SGHDN and FVKESK.